One sample yielded the 21 T cell receptor beta chains listed below, sequenced in a study of shared clonotypes between healthy human individuals. TCRdb keeps only in-frame clones here, not all; method: immunoSEQ multiplex PCR. This sample has about 2.1 million clones, with about 93% found just once. Naive CD8 populations comprised CD45RO-negative cells positively selected for CCR7, excluding terminally differentiated effector memory CD45RA+ cells. The sample consisted of naive CD8+ T cells from PBMCs. These receptors all come from a man in his late teens or twenties in good health. Some clones in this sample may be carry-over from other donors' samples.

The chain couples TRBV10-1 to TRBJ2-2; 7 bases align to TRBD2. Germline-derived CDR1 and CDR2 are WNHNN and SYGVQD (reference sequence). With V trimmed by 7 bases and J by 3 bases, 20 bases remained unmatched. The CDR3 extends over 19 amino acids. CDR3 protein: CASTCYMAGDMWDTGELFF. The DNA for the CDR3 is TGCGCCAGCACGTGTTATATGGCGGGAGACATGTGGGACACCGGGGAGCTGTTTTTT.

Remarks on this clone: In the same sample, other DNA sequences code for this CDR3. The V and J genes are TRBV7-3 and TRBJ2-1; 8 bases agree with TRBD2. The junction had 1 base not matched to a gene; V was cut back by 2 bases and J by 4 bases. The germline V gene has CDR1 SGHTA and CDR2 FQGTGA. This CDR3 is 14 amino acids long. In DNA, the CDR3 is TGTGCCAGCAGCTTAGGCGGGAGGTACAATGAGCAGTTCTTC. Residues: CASSLGGRYNEQFF.

This sequence joins TRBV4-2 and TRBJ1-2; D not certain. V lost 0 bases, J lost 0 bases, and 8 bases lay in between. This CDR3 contains 15 residues. Germline CDR1 reads LGHNA; CDR2 reads YNFKEQ. DNA for the CDR3: TGTGCCAGCAGCCAAGATCCCAAAGCTAACTATGGCTACACCTTC. Its translation is CASSQDPKANYGYTF.

The chain carries TRBV12-5 and TRBJ2-1; weak D call: TRBD2 (5 bases). The V end lost 2 bases, the J end lost 5 bases, and 7 bases lay between the germline ends. Germline CDR1 and CDR2: LGHNT and FRNRAP. CDR3 length: 13 amino acids. CDR3 bases: TGTGCTAGTGGTTTGTCGGGGAACAATGAGCAGTTCTTC. Protein product: CASGLSGNNEQFF.

This chain joins TRBV28 and TRBJ2-1; a weak D match, TRBD2 (5 bases). Germline V gene data show CDR1 as MDHEN and CDR2 as SYDVKM. The length of the CDR3 is 13 residues. V was trimmed by 0 bases and J by 5 bases, leaving 5 bases between them. CDR3 sequence (DNA): TGTGCCAGCAGTTTATGGGAGGACAATGAGCAGTTCTTC. As protein: CASSLWEDNEQFF.

V and J are TRBV18 and TRBJ2-1, with D possibly TRBD2 on 5 matching bases. From germline, CDR1 is KGHSH and CDR2 LQKENI. This CDR3 comprises 15 residues. Trimming removed 3 bases at V and 7 bases at J, with 16 bases between. CDR3 in DNA: TGTGCCAGCTCACCCGAAGGAGGTTTTAAGAATGAGCAGTTCTTC. Residues: CASSPEGGFKNEQFF.

This clone appeared once. The chain joins TRBV5-3 to TRBJ2-3, with D possibly TRBD1 on 5 matching bases. TRBV5-3 is given ORF status, its function remaining uncertain. This CDR3 has 16 amino acids. V lost 3 bases, J lost 2 bases, and 16 bases lay in between. The CDR3 loop is CARSYDGHRYTDTQYF. CDR3 DNA: TGTGCCAGAAGCTATGATGGTCACAGGTACACAGATACGCAGTATTTT.

The chain links TRBV27 to TRBJ2-7; 9 nucleotides align to TRBD2. Germline V gene data show CDR1 as MNHEY and CDR2 as SMNVEV (reference sequence). The CDR3 loop spans 15 amino acids. J gave up 4 bases and V 5 bases, and 9 bases lay outside the gene matches. The CDR3 DNA reads as TGTGCCAGCAGTCCCGGTAGTAGCGGGAGTTACGAGCAGTACTTC. Protein: CASSPGSSGSYEQYF.

The V call is TRBV6-5, the J call TRBJ1-5; no reliable D call. V lost 4 bases and J 0 bases, leaving 10 bases between the germline ends. CDR3 length: 15 amino acids. Germline CDR1 MNHEY, CDR2 SVGAGI. This chain's CDR3 is CASSWRVGSNQPQHF. DNA for the CDR3: TGTGCCAGCAGTTGGAGGGTTGGTAGCAATCAGCCCCAGCATTTT.

This clone appeared once. The chain joins TRBV10-1 to TRBJ1-1; D remains ambiguous. The germline V gene has CDR1 WNHNN and CDR2 SYGVQD (reference sequence). V shed 6 bases and J shed 0 bases, with 17 bases lying between them. The CDR3 covers 16 residues. The CDR3 region is CASRPHVTGMNTEAFF. The CDR3, as DNA: TGCGCCAGCAGACCCCACGTGACTGGGATGAACACTGAAGCTTTCTTT.

This chain uses TRBV9 with TRBJ1-2; D not resolved. The CDR3 length is 13 residues. Germline V gene data show CDR1 as SGDLS and CDR2 as YYNGEE. The V end lost 6 bases, the J end lost 1 base, and 10 bases lay between the germline ends. CDR3 residues: CASTPGDNYGYTF. The DNA for the CDR3 is TGTGCCAGCACCCCCGGGGATAACTATGGCTACACCTTC. The full variable domain, with the rest looked up from reference TRBV9 and TRBJ1-2, is DSGVTQTPKHLITATGQRVTLRCSPRSGDLSVYWYQQSLDQGLQFLIQYYNGEERAKGNILERFSAQQFPDLHSELNLSSLELGDSALYFCASTPGDNYGYTFGSGTRLTVV.

The J gene is TRBJ2-1, the V gene TRBV5-1; D gene uncertain. The CDR3 totals 17 residues. Germline V CDR1 and CDR2: SGHRS, YFSETQ. Trimming pared 0 bases from V and 4 bases from J, leaving 17 bases between. Here the CDR3 DNA reads TGCGCCAGCAGCTTGGACCAAAGTCTCCAACCTTACAATGAGCAGTTCTTC. Its translation is CASSLDQSLQPYNEQFF. The full variable domain, with the rest looked up from reference TRBV5-1 and TRBJ2-1, is KAGVTQTPRYLIKTRGQQVTLSCSPISGHRSVSWYQQTPGQGLQFLFEYFSETQRNKGNFPGRFSGRQFSNSRSEMNVSTLELGDSALYLCASSLDQSLQPYNEQFFGPGTRLTVL.

This rearrangement joins TRBV9 to TRBJ2-2; TRBD1 might be the D (6 bases). The CDR3 contains 15 residues. Between the trimmed V and J ends, which lost 4 bases and 0 bases, there was a span of 10 bases. CDR1 is SGDLS and CDR2 is YYNGEE in the germline V gene. Written as DNA, the CDR3 is TGTGCCAGCAGCACGACAGGTTCGAACACCGGGGAGCTGTTTTTT. Its translation is CASSTTGSNTGELFF.

The rearrangement links TRBV9 to TRBJ1-5; a weak D match, TRBD1 (5 bases). V was shortened by 4 bases and J by 3 bases, with 14 bases between the two germline ends. The germline V gene has CDR1 SGDLS and CDR2 YYNGEE. This CDR3 region has 15 residues. For the CDR3, the DNA is TGTGCCAGCAGCCGGGGGGGAGGCTTCAATCAGCCCCAGCATTTT. It translates to CASSRGGGFNQPQHF.

This chain joins TRBV7-9 and TRBJ2-7; possibly TRBD1 for D (6 bases). Trimming removed 4 bases at V and 5 bases at J, with 18 bases between. Germline V gene sequence: CDR1 SEHNR, CDR2 FQNEAQ (reference sequence). The length of the CDR3 is 15 residues. CDR3 DNA sequence: TGTGCCAGCAGCTATTCCCAGGGGTCGGCCAACGAGCAGTACTTC. Protein: CASSYSQGSANEQYF.

The CDR3 nucleotides read TGTGCCAGCAGCTTGGACAGGGGGACCTACGAGCAGTACTTC. Translated: CASSLDRGTYEQYF. This chain uses TRBV5-4 with TRBJ2-7, with 8 bases identical to TRBD1. V shed 0 bases and J 2 bases; nucleotides not matched to a gene: 1. The CDR3 loop spans 14 amino acids. The germline gives CDR1 SGHNT, CDR2 YYREEE (reference sequence).

The chain recombines TRBV21-1 with TRBJ2-7; whether TRBD1, the table's D call, matches the DNA was not checked. TRBV21-1 has pseudogene status. There are 18 residues in the CDR3. DNA of the CDR3: TGTGCCAGCAGCAAGGGGCCGCAATACCCGGGCGACGAGAACGAGCAGTACTTC. It encodes CASSKGPQYPGDENEQYF.

The chain links TRBV27 to TRBJ2-7; 9 bases align to TRBD1. V was pared by 6 bases and J by 5 bases, with 8 bases of the junction left unmatched. Germline V gene sequence: CDR1 MNHEY, CDR2 SMNVEV (reference sequence). The CDR3 is 14 residues long. The CDR3 DNA reads TGTGCCAGCAGCCCCGGGACAGGGCCCCACGAGCAGTACTTC. This sequence encodes CASSPGTGPHEQYF.

This chain joins TRBV9 and TRBJ2-3; no reliable D call. The CDR3 sequence is 16 residues long. V dropped 4 bases and J dropped 1 base, with 16 bases sitting between them. Germline lookup yields CDR1 SGDLS and CDR2 YYNGEE. CDR3 nucleotide sequence: TGTGCCAGCAGCCCCTCCGGCAGGCCGGGCACAGATACGCAGTATTTT. This sequence encodes CASSPSGRPGTDTQYF. The variable domain in full, completed from reference TRBV9 and TRBJ2-3, reads DSGVTQTPKHLITATGQRVTLRCSPRSGDLSVYWYQQSLDQGLQFLIQYYNGEERAKGNILERFSAQQFPDLHSELNLSSLELGDSALYFCASSPSGRPGTDTQYFGPGTRLTVL.

With regard to this clone: Other DNA variants within this sample encode the same CDR3. The chain is built from TRBV20-1 and TRBJ1-2; D may be TRBD1 (5 bases). The V gene lost 3 bases and the J gene lost 6 bases, with 8 bases spanning the gap. In germline, CDR1 is DFQATT, CDR2 SNEGSKA (reference sequence). This CDR3 is 11 amino acids long. As DNA, the CDR3 is TGCAGTGCTAGGGGGGGAAATGGCTACACCTTC. It yields the protein CSARGGNGYTF.

This chain connects TRBV29-1 to TRBJ1-2; 9 bases fit TRBD1. CDR1 is SQVTM, CDR2 ANQGSEA, per germline. The CDR3 has 14 residues. J gave up 4 bases and V 6 bases, and 9 bases lay outside the gene matches. The CDR3 nucleotides are TGCAGCGTACACACAGGGGGCGCCGGCTATGGCTACACCTTC. Encoded protein: CSVHTGGAGYGYTF.